This T cell receptor (beta chain) was found in a study of tumor-infiltrating lymphocytes in localized non-small cell lung cancer. Study information: Several tumor histologies, both smoking statuses, and some post-neoadjuvant chemotherapy samples were included. Study-level findings and limits: Immunotypes IM1 and IM2 had similar TCR-derived T-cell fractions. Tumor T-cell fraction was not associated with recurrence-free survival.

A word on this clone: Antigen unknown.

This table comes from immunoSEQ multiplex PCR, and its TCRdb copy is limited to in-frame clones, with some not included. This sample carries 10,000 to 15,000 clones, approximately 90% of them seen once, and the ten largest clones take around 8.6%. Germline V lookup: CDR1 MGHDK, CDR2 SYGVNS. This CDR3 region has 15 residues. The chain has TRBV25-1 and TRBJ2-5, with TRBD1 matching over 9 bases. The DNA matches TRBJ2-7 better at its end, which makes the J call doubtful. Sequencing used lung tumor tissue. The origin of this receptor is a human donor with non-small cell lung cancer. This chain's CDR3 is CASSEGQGTSYEQYF. The CDR3 coding sequence is TGTGCCAGCAGTGAGGGACAGGGCACCTCCTACGAGCAGTACTTC.